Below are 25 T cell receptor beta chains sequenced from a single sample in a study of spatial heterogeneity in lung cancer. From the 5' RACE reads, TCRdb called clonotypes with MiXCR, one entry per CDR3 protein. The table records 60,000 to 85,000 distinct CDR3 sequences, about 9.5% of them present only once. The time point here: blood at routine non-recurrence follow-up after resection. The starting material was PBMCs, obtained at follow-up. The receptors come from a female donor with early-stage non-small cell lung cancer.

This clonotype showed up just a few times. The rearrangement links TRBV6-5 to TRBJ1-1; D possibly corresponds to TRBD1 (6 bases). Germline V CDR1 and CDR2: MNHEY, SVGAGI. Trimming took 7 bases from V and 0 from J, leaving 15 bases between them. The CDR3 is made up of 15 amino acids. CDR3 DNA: TGTGCCAGCAATTTTAACAGGGTCATGAACACTGAAGCTTTCTTT. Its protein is CASNFNRVMNTEAFF.

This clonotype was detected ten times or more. The DNA for the CDR3 is TGCAGTGCTAGAGACCGGACAGGGGGACAGCCCCAGCATTTT. It is translated as CSARDRTGGQPQHF. The gene calls are TRBV20-1 and TRBJ1-5, with 10 bases aligning to TRBD1. Trimming removed 0 bases from V and 7 bases from J; junction bases left unmatched: 3. The length of the CDR3 is 14 residues. Germline lookup yields CDR1 DFQATT and CDR2 SNEGSKA (reference sequence).

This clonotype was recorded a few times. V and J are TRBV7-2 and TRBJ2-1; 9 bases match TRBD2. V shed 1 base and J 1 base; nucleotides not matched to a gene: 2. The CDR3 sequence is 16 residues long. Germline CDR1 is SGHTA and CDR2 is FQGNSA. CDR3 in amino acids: CASSLVAGGSYNEQFF. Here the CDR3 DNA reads TGTGCCAGCAGCTTAGTGGCGGGAGGGTCCTACAATGAGCAGTTCTTC. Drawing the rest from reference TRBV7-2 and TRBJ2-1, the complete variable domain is GAGVSQSPSNKVTEKGKDVELRCDPISGHTALYWYRQSLGQGLEFLIYFQGNSAPDKSGLPSDRFSAERTGGSVSTLTIQRTQQEDSAVYLCASSLVAGGSYNEQFFGPGTRLTVL.

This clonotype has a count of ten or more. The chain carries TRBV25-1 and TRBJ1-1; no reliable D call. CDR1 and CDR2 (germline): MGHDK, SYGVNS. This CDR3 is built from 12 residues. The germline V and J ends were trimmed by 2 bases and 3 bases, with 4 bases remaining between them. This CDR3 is CASSEEYTEAFF. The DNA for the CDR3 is TGTGCCAGCAGTGAAGAGTACACTGAAGCTTTCTTT.

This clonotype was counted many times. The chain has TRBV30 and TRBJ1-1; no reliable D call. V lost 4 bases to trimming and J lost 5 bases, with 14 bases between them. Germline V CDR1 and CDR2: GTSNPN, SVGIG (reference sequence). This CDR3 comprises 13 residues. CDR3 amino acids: CAWNRIAETEAFF. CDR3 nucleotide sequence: TGTGCCTGGAATAGGATCGCGGAGACTGAAGCTTTCTTT.

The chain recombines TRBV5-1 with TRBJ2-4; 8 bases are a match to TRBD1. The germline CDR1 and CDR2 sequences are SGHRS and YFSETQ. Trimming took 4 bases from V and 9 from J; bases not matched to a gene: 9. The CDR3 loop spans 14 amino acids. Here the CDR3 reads CASSAGTGLRIQYF. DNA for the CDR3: TGCGCCAGCAGCGCAGGGACAGGCCTACGCATTCAGTACTTC.

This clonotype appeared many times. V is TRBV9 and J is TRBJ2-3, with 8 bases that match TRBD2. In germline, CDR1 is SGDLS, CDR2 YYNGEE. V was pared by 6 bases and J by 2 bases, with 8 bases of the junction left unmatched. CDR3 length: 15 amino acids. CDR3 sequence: CASNPKAGATDTQYF. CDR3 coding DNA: TGTGCCAGCAACCCAAAAGCGGGGGCCACAGATACGCAGTATTTT.

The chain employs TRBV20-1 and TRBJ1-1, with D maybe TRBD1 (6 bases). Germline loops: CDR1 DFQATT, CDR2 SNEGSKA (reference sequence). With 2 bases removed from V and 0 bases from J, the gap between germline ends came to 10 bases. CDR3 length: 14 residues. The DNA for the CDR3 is TGCAGTGCTAGAAACAGGGTTTTGAACACTGAAGCTTTCTTT. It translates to CSARNRVLNTEAFF.

CDR3 nucleotide sequence: TGTGCCAGCAGCCGGGGACTTTTCTACGAGCAGTACTTC. This translates into CASSRGLFYEQYF. The chain carries TRBV6-5 and TRBJ2-7; the D gene is possibly TRBD2 (6 bases). CDR1 is MNHEY, CDR2 SVGAGI, per germline. Deletions cut 6 bases from V and 3 bases from J, with 12 bases between. The CDR3 has 13 residues.

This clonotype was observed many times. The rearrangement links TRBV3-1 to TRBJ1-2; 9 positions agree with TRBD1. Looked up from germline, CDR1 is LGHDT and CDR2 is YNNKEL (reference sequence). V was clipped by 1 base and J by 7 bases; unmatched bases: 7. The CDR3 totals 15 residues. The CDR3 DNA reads TGTGCCAGCAGCCAAGCCCCGGGACAGGGCTCTGGCTACACCTTC. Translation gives CASSQAPGQGSGYTF.

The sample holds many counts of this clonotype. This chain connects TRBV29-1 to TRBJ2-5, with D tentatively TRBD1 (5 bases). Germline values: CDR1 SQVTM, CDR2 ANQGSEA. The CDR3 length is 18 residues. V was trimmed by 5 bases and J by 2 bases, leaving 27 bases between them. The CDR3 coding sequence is TGCAGCGTTCAGGGCGCTCCCCAACCTTCGATTATACAAGAGACCCAGTACTTC. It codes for CSVQGAPQPSIIQETQYF.

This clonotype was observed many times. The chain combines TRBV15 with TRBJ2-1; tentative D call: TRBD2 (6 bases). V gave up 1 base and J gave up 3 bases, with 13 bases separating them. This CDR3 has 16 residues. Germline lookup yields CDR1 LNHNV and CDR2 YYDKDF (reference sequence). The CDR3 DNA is TGTGCCACCAGCAGAGCCGTCGGACTACTCTACAATGAGCAGTTCTTC. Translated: CATSRAVGLLYNEQFF.

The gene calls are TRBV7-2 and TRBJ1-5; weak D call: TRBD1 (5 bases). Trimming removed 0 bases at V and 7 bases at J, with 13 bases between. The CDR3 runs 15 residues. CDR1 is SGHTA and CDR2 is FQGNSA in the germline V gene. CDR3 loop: CASSLAPGGAQPQHF. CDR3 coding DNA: TGTGCCAGCAGCTTAGCGCCCGGTGGGGCACAGCCCCAGCATTTT.

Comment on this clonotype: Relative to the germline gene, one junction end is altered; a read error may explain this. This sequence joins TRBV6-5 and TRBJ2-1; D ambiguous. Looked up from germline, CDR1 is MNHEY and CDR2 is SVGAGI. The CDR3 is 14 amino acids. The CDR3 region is CAGSYSSGPNEQFF. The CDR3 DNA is TGTGCCGGCAGTTACTCGTCTGGGCCAAATGAGCAGTTCTTC.

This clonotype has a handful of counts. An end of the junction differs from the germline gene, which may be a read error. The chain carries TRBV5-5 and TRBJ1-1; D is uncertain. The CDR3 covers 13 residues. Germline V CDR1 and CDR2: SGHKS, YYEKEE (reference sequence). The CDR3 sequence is CVSSFVGNTEAFF. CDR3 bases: TGTGTCAGCAGCTTCGTGGGGAACACTGAAGCTTTCTTT.

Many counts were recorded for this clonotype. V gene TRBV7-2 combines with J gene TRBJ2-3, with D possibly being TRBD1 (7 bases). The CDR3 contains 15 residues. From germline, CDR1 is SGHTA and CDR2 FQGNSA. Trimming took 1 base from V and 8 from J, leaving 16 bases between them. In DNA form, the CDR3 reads TGTGCCAGCAGCTTAGAGGCGGGACAGCTTGGTACGCAGTATTTT. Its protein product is CASSLEAGQLGTQYF.

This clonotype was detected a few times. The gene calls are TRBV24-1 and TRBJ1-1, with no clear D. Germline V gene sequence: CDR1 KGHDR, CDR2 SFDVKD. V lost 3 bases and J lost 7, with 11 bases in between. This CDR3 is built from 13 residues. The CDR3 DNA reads TGTGCCACCAGTGATGGTGAAAGGGATGAAGCTTTCTTT. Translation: CATSDGERDEAFF.

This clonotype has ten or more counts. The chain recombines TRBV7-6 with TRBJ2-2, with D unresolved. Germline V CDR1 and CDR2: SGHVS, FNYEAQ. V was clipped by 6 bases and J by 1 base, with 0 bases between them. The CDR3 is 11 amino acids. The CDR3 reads CASRNTGELFF. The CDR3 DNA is TGTGCCAGCAGGAACACCGGGGAGCTGTTTTTT.

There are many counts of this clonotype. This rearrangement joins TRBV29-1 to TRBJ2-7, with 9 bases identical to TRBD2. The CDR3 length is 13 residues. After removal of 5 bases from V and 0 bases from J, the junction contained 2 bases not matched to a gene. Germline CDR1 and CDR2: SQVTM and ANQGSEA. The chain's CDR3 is CSVLAGSSYEQYF. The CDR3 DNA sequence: TGCAGCGTTCTAGCGGGGAGCTCCTACGAGCAGTACTTC.

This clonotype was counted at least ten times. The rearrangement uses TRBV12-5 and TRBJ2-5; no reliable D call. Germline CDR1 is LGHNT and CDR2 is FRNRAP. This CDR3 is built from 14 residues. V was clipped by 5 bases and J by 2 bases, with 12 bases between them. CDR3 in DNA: TGTGCTAGTGGTCCGCCGGCGGTACAAGAGACCCAGTACTTC. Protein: CASGPPAVQETQYF.

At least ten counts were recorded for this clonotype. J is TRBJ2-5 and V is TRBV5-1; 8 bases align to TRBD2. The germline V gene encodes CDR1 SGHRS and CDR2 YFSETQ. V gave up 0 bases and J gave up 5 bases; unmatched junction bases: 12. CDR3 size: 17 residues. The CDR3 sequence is CASSLDRGAGAGETQYF. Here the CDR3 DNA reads TGCGCCAGCAGCTTGGATAGAGGAGCGGGAGCGGGCGAGACCCAGTACTTC. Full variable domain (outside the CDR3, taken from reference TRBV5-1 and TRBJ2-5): KAGVTQTPRYLIKTRGQQVTLSCSPISGHRSVSWYQQTPGQGLQFLFEYFSETQRNKGNFPGRFSGRQFSNSRSEMNVSTLELGDSALYLCASSLDRGAGAGETQYFGPGTRLLVL.

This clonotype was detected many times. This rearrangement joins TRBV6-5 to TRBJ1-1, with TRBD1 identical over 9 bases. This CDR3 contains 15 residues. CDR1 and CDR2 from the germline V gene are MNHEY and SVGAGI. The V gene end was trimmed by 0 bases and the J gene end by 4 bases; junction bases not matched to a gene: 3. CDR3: CASSYSRTGATEAFF. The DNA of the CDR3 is TGTGCCAGCAGTTACTCGAGGACAGGGGCCACTGAAGCTTTCTTT.

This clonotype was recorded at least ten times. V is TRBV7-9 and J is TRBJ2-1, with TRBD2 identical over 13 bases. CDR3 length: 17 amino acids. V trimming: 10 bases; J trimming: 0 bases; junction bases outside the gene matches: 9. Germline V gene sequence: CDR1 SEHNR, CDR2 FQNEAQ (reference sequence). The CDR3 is CATPGLAGHLSYNEQFF. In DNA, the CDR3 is TGTGCCACCCCGGGACTAGCGGGACACCTCTCCTACAATGAGCAGTTCTTC. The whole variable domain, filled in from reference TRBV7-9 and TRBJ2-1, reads DTGVSQNPRHKITKRGQNVTFRCDPISEHNRLYWYRQTLGQGPEFLTYFQNEAQLEKSRLLSDRFSAERPKGSFSTLEIQRTEQGDSAMYLCATPGLAGHLSYNEQFFGPGTRLTVL.

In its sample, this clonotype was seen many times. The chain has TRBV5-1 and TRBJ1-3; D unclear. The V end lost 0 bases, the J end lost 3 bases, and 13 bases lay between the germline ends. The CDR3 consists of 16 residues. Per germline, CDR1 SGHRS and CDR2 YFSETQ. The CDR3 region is CASSLVAMRFGNTIYF. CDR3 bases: TGCGCCAGCAGCTTGGTGGCCATGAGGTTTGGAAACACCATATATTTT.

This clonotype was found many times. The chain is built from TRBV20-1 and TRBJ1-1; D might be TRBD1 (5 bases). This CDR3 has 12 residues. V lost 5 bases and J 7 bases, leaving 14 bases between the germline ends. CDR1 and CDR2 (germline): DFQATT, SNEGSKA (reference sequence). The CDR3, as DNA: TGCAGTGCTCCCGGCAGGGTTGATGAAGCTTTCTTT. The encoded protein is CSAPGRVDEAFF.